This T cell receptor beta chain is drawn from a study of CD8 T cells in ankylosing spondylitis. Libraries of TCR beta came from quantitative 5'-RACE with molecular barcodes. TCRdb re-derived calls from the 5' RACE reads in MiXCR, one entry per CDR3 protein. Seen here are 210,000 or so distinct CDR3 sequences, about a quarter observed once, and the top ten hold about 6.9%. This CDR3 comprises 13 residues. CDR1 and CDR2 (germline): KGHSH, LQKENI. V was shortened by 6 bases and J by 1 base, with 9 bases between the two germline ends. The TCR sequence derives from a male donor with ankylosing spondylitis or in good health (not recorded which). V is TRBV18 and J is TRBJ1-1; D gene uncertain. Sequenced material: blood, either unsorted or a sorted T cell fraction (not recorded which). The CDR3 region is CASSPNPNTEAFF. The CDR3 coding sequence is TGTGCCAGCTCGCCCAATCCGAACACTGAAGCTTTCTTT.